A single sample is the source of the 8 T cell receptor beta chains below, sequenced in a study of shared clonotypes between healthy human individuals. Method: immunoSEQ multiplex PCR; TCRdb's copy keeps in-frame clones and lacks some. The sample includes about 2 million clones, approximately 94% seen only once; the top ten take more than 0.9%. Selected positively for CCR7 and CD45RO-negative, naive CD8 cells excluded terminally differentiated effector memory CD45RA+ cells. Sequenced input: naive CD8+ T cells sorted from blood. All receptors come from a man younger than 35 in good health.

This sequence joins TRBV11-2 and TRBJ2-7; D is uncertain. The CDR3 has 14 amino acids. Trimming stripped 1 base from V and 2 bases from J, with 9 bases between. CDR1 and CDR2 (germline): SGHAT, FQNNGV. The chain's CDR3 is CASSLGYHAYEQYF. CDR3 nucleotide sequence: TGTGCCAGCAGCTTAGGCTACCATGCCTACGAGCAGTACTTC.

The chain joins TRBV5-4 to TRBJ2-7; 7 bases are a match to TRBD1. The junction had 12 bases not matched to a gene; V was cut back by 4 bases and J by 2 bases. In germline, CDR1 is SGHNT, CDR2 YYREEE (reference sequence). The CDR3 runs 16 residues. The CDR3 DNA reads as TGTGCCAGCAGCAAAAACCGGGACAGCTACACCTACGAGCAGTACTTC. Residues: CASSKNRDSYTYEQYF.

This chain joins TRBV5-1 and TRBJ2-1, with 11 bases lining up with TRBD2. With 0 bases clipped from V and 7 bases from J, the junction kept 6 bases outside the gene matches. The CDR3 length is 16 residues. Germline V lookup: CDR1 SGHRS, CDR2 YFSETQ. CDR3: CASSLVLAGDPNEQFF. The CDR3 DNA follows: TGCGCCAGCAGCTTGGTACTAGCGGGAGATCCGAATGAGCAGTTCTTC.

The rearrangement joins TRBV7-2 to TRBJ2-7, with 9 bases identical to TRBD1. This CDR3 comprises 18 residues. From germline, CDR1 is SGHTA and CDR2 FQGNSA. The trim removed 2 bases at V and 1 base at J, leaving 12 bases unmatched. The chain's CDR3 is CASSLPPTGGVRSYEQYF. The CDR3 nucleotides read TGTGCCAGCAGCTTACCCCCTACAGGGGGCGTTAGATCCTACGAGCAGTACTTC.

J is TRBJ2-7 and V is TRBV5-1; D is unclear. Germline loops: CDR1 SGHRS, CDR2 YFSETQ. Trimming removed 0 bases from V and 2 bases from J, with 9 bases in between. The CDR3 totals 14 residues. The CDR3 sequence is CASSLEGPTYEQYF. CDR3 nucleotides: TGCGCCAGCAGCTTGGAGGGTCCCACCTACGAGCAGTACTTC.

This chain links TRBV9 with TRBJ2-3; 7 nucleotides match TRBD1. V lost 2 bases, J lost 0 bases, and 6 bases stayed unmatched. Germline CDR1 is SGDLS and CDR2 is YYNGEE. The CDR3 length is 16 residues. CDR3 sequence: CASSVGTDGSTDTQYF. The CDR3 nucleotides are TGTGCCAGCAGCGTGGGGACAGATGGTAGCACAGATACGCAGTATTTT.

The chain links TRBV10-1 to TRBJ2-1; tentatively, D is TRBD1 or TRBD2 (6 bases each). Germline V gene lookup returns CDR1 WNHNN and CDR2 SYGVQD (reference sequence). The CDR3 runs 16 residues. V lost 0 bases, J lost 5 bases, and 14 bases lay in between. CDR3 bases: TGCGCCAGCAGTGAGTCAGGGGGGAGGTACCACAATGAGCAGTTCTTC. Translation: CASSESGGRYHNEQFF.

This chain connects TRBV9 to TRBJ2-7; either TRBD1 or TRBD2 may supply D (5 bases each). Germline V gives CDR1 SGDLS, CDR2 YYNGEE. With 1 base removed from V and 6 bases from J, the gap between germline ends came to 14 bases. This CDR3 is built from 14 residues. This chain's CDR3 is CASSVWGSGGEQYF. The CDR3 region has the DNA TGTGCCAGCAGCGTATGGGGGAGTGGGGGCGAGCAGTACTTC.